The rows below give T cell receptor beta chains drawn from one sample of a study of cytomegalovirus exposure and HLA in healthy donors. Profiled with immunoSEQ multiplex PCR; TCRdb holds only in-frame clones, not every one. The profile shows 60,000 to 75,000 clones, approximately 79% of them singletons. Input material: PBMCs. The receptors shown here come from a woman between 25 and 40 years old in good health and CMV-seronegative. Both conserved end residues are part of each CDR3. A D gene is named only where the DNA matches it firmly. Clone size is not always given. Where it is, it says once, few, many or a class for expanded clones.

clone size	J gene	D gene	V gene	CDR3 length	CDR3 protein	CDR3 DNA
few	TRBJ1-4	TRBD1	TRBV30	14	CAWSPGDRREKLFF	TGTGCCTGGAGTCCCGGGGACAGGAGGGAAAAACTGTTTTTT
-	TRBJ2-2	-	TRBV25-1	15	CASSQSRGDTGELFF	TGTGCCAGCAGTCAGAGTAGGGGCGACACCGGGGAGCTGTTTTTT
-	TRBJ1-5	-	TRBV4-1	15	CASSQEQVSNQPQHF	TGCGCCAGCAGCCAAGAGCAGGTTAGCAATCAGCCCCAGCATTTT
-	TRBJ2-3	-	TRBV2	16	CASSPVTQDITDTQYF	TGTGCCAGCAGTCCCGTTACCCAGGACATCACAGATACGCAGTATTTT
few	TRBJ1-1	-	TRBV10-3	15	CAISEKGPTNTEAFF	TGTGCCATCAGTGAGAAGGGGCCGACGAACACTGAAGCTTTCTTT
-	TRBJ1-2	TRBD1	TRBV7-2	14	CASSLGTGGNGYTF	TGTGCCAGCAGCTTAGGGACAGGGGGAAACGGCTACACCTTC
-	TRBJ2-7	-	TRBV30	12	CAWSVRVYEQYF	TGTGCCTGGAGTGTACGGGTCTACGAGCAGTACTTC
-	TRBJ2-1	-	TRBV7-2	16	CASSLDGAPSYNEQFF	TGTGCCAGCAGCCTCGACGGAGCCCCCTCCTACAATGAGCAGTTCTTC
-	TRBJ2-5	-	TRBV2	12	CASSESVETQYF	TGTGCCAGCAGTGAATCCGTGGAGACCCAGTACTTC
-	TRBJ2-3	-	TRBV5-1	13	CASSFQGPDTQYF	TGCGCCAGCAGCTTCCAGGGTCCAGATACGCAGTATTTT
few	TRBJ1-2	-	TRBV7-2	12	CASSTGQYGYTF	TGTGCCAGCAGCACCGGACAGTATGGCTACACCTTC
-	TRBJ2-3	TRBD2	TRBV2	15	CASSDALAGTDTQYF	TGTGCCAGCAGTGACGCACTAGCGGGAACAGATACGCAGTATTTT
-	TRBJ2-1	TRBD2	TRBV5-4	15	CASTVSGSSYNEQFF	TGTGCCAGCACCGTTAGCGGGAGTTCCTACAATGAGCAGTTCTTC
-	TRBJ1-2	-	TRBV18	16	CASSPTWGGDGYGYTF	TGTGCCAGCTCACCGACGTGGGGGGGCGACGGCTATGGCTACACCTTC
-	TRBJ1-2	-	TRBV4-3	14	CASSQDRGNYGYTF	TGCGCCAGCAGCCAAGACCGGGGGAACTATGGCTACACCTTC
once	TRBJ1-1	-	TRBV9	14	CASSVVGQNTEAFF	TGTGCCAGCAGCGTAGTGGGGCAGAACACTGAAGCTTTCTTT
-	TRBJ2-3	-	TRBV5-8	15	CASSSLAVSTDTQYF	TGTGCCAGCAGCTCGTTAGCGGTATCCACAGATACGCAGTATTTT
few	TRBJ1-6	-	TRBV5-1	14	CASSSGGWNSPLHF	TGCGCCAGCAGCTCCGGGGGGTGGAATTCACCCCTCCACTTT
few	TRBJ1-1	-	TRBV29-1	13	CSVGSIVGAEAFF	TGCAGCGTTGGTAGTATCGTCGGGGCTGAAGCTTTCTTT
-	TRBJ2-7	-	TRBV14	13	CASSQDRRNEQYF	TGTGCCAGCAGCCAAGATCGGCGGAACGAGCAGTACTTC
-	TRBJ1-1	-	TRBV2	12	CASSEASRVAFF	TGTGCCAGCAGTGAAGCGTCACGGGTAGCTTTCTTT
-	TRBJ2-6	-	TRBV5-1	15	CASSPRVDGANVLTF	TGCGCCAGCAGCCCCAGGGTGGATGGGGCCAACGTCCTGACTTTC
-	TRBJ2-5	-	TRBV6-6	16	CASSYSRSSSWETQYF	TGTGCCAGCAGTTACTCGAGGTCGTCTTCGTGGGAGACCCAGTACTTC
-	TRBJ2-7	TRBD2	TRBV30	13	CAWRWSGGVEQYF	TGTGCCTGGAGATGGAGCGGGGGGGTCGAGCAGTACTTC
-	TRBJ1-1	-	TRBV19	13	CASSGRVYTEAFF	TGTGCCAGTAGTGGGAGGGTTTACACTGAAGCTTTCTTT
-	TRBJ1-2	-	TRBV4-3	16	CASSQEAAGPNYGYTF	TGCGCCAGCAGCCAAGAAGCGGCGGGGCCCAACTATGGCTACACCTTC
-	TRBJ1-1	-	TRBV7-2	13	CASSLGEDTEAFF	TGTGCCAGCAGCTTAGGGGAGGACACTGAAGCTTTCTTT
-	TRBJ1-1	TRBD1	TRBV5-6	16	CASSAHGLRGNTEAFF	TGTGCCAGCAGCGCCCATGGACTCAGGGGGAATACTGAAGCTTTCTTT
-	TRBJ2-1	-	TRBV10-3	12	CASGRDSNEQFF	TGTGCTTCGGGGCGGGACTCTAATGAGCAGTTCTTC
-	TRBJ2-1	TRBD2	TRBV5-4	16	CASSLSGTRIRDEQFF	TGTGCCAGCAGCTTATCCGGGACTAGAATTCGGGATGAGCAGTTCTTC
-	TRBJ1-2	-	TRBV6-5	15	CASSYGWQETRGYTF	TGTGCCAGCAGTTACGGGTGGCAGGAAACGCGTGGCTACACCTTC
-	TRBJ2-5	TRBD1	TRBV5-1	13	CASSGDREETQYF	TGCGCCAGCAGCGGGGACAGGGAAGAGACCCAGTACTTC
-	TRBJ2-7	TRBD1	TRBV28	14	CASSLSGTGDEQYF	TGTGCCAGCAGTTTATCCGGAACAGGGGACGAGCAGTACTTC
-	TRBJ2-1	TRBD1	TRBV9	15	CASSVGGTGTNEQFF	TGTGCCAGCAGCGTAGGAGGGACAGGGACCAATGAGCAGTTCTTC
-	TRBJ2-1	-	TRBV29-1	13	CSSSTSSYNEQFF	TGCAGCTCATCCACGAGCTCCTACAATGAGCAGTTCTTC
-	TRBJ1-1	-	TRBV7-2	14	CASSLDIGGTEAFF	TGTGCCAGCAGCTTAGATATCGGCGGGACTGAAGCTTTCTTT
-	TRBJ1-1	-	TRBV30	13	CAWSRQGNTEAFF	TGTGCCTGGAGTAGGCAGGGGAACACTGAAGCTTTCTTT
-	TRBJ2-1	-	TRBV5-1	14	CASSLGLARDEQFF	TGCGCCAGCAGCTTGGGGCTAGCTAGGGATGAGCAGTTCTTC
-	TRBJ2-3	-	TRBV9	15	CASSAAGHHTDTQYF	TGTGCCAGCAGCGCTGCGGGCCACCACACAGATACGCAGTATTTT
-	TRBJ2-2	-	TRBV19	14	CASSITANTGELFF	TGTGCCAGTAGTATAACAGCCAACACCGGGGAGCTGTTTTTT
-	TRBJ1-1	-	TRBV6-6	14	CASSYQGGNTEAFF	TGTGCCAGCAGTTACCAGGGAGGCAACACTGAAGCTTTCTTT
-	TRBJ1-3	TRBD1	TRBV30	15	CAGTGGSRPGNTIYF	TGTGCCGGGACAGGGGGGTCTAGGCCTGGAAACACCATATATTTT
-	TRBJ1-5	-	TRBV5-1	13	CASSLSGDQPQHF	TGCGCCAGCAGCTTGTCAGGGGATCAGCCCCAGCATTTT
-	TRBJ1-1	-	TRBV5-4	13	CASSLDRDTEAFF	TGTGCCAGCAGCTTGGACAGGGACACTGAAGCTTTCTTT
-	TRBJ2-2	-	TRBV9	17	CASSVVFSTANTGELFF	TGTGCCAGCAGCGTAGTTTTCAGTACAGCGAACACCGGGGAGCTGTTTTTT
-	TRBJ2-3	TRBD2	TRBV2	17	CASTPPSGQGVTDTQYF	TGTGCCAGCACCCCCCCTAGCGGTCAAGGGGTCACAGATACGCAGTATTTT
-	TRBJ2-3	TRBD2	TRBV4-2	14	CASRAGRRTDTQYF	TGTGCCAGCAGAGCCGGGAGGAGGACAGATACGCAGTATTTT
-	TRBJ2-6	-	TRBV9	19	CASSVGRASSASGANVLTF	TGTGCCAGCAGCGTAGGGAGGGCCTCTTCGGCATCTGGGGCCAACGTCCTGACTTTC
-	TRBJ1-5	-	TRBV19	17	CASSIDGQYLSNQPQHF	TGTGCCAGTAGTATAGACGGACAGTACCTTAGCAATCAGCCCCAGCATTTT
few	TRBJ2-2	TRBD2	TRBV5-6	12	CASSAVGEGLFF	TGTGCCAGCAGCGCCGTGGGGGAGGGGCTGTTTTTT
-	TRBJ2-7	-	TRBV30	13	CAWNGLAKGEQYF	TGTGCCTGGAATGGACTCGCTAAAGGCGAGCAGTACTTC
-	TRBJ1-1	TRBD1	TRBV27	14	CASSLTGGETEAFF	TGTGCCAGCAGCCTAACAGGGGGCGAAACTGAAGCTTTCTTT
-	TRBJ1-1	TRBD1	TRBV9	14	CASSAGQLNTEAFF	TGTGCCAGCAGCGCGGGACAGCTGAACACTGAAGCTTTCTTT
once	TRBJ1-2	TRBD1	TRBV5-4	15	CASSLGQGLGYGYTF	TGTGCCAGCAGCTTGGGACAGGGTCTTGGCTATGGCTACACCTTC
-	TRBJ1-1	-	TRBV19	14	CASSIGGKNTEAFF	TGTGCCAGTAGTATAGGAGGGAAGAACACTGAAGCTTTCTTT
-	TRBJ1-2	TRBD1	TRBV7-2	13	CASSSKTGVGYTF	TGTGCCAGCAGCTCCAAGACAGGGGTCGGCTACACCTTC